The 29 T cell receptor beta chains listed next were all sequenced from one sample in a study of T cell responses to AZD1222 COVID-19 vaccine. Produced via immunoSEQ multiplex PCR; TCRdb's table is partial and in-frame only. The repertoire consists of over 150,000 clones, with roughly nine tenths occurring once and the leading ten covering around 3.6%. This specimen was peripheral blood, taken 28 days after the second AZD1222 dose. These receptors originate from an adult who received the AZD1222 COVID-19 vaccine.

V gene TRBV4-1 combines with J gene TRBJ1-1, with a weak D call TRBD1 (6 bases). Germline loops: CDR1 MGHRA, CDR2 YSYEKL. The CDR3 spans 15 residues. Trimming took off 1 base at V and 6 bases at J, with 15 bases between the two ends. The CDR3 DNA is TGCGCCAGCAGCCAAGCCGGGGGGCAGAGGTCTGAAGCTTTCTTT. Protein product: CASSQAGGQRSEAFF.

The rearrangement uses TRBV10-1 and TRBJ1-5; a weak D match, TRBD1 (6 bases). This CDR3 comprises 14 residues. CDR1 is WNHNN and CDR2 is SYGVQD in the germline V gene (reference sequence). V was cut by 7 bases and J by 1 base, with 11 bases left in between. In DNA, the CDR3 is TGCGCCAGCACCCCGGACAGAAGCAATCAGCCCCAGCATTTT. It codes for CASTPDRSNQPQHF.

V usage is TRBV4-2 and J usage is TRBJ1-1; D gene uncertain. CDR3 size: 14 residues. CDR1 and CDR2 from the germline V gene are LGHNA and YNFKEQ. V was pared by 8 bases and J by 1 base, with 14 bases between. DNA for the CDR3: TGTGCCAGCCGCTTGGGAGGCTGGAACACTGAAGCTTTCTTT. Amino acid sequence: CASRLGGWNTEAFF.

This chain uses TRBV5-1 with TRBJ2-7; TRBD2 matches 9 bases. CDR1 is SGHRS, CDR2 YFSETQ, per germline. The junction had 5 bases not matched to a gene; V was cut back by 2 bases and J by 5 bases. The CDR3 runs to 14 residues. This chain's CDR3 is CASSFSGSFDEQYF. As DNA, the CDR3 is TGCGCCAGCAGCTTTAGCGGGAGTTTTGACGAGCAGTACTTC.

This chain connects TRBV7-3 to TRBJ1-6, with D tentatively TRBD1 (6 bases). The CDR3 is 14 amino acids. CDR1 and CDR2 from the germline V gene are SGHTA and FQGTGA. Trimming removed 4 bases from V and 9 bases from J, with 13 bases in between. The CDR3 DNA sequence: TGTGCCAGCAGCTCGGGACAAATAGGTTCACCCCTCCACTTT. The encoded protein is CASSSGQIGSPLHF.

The V gene is TRBV27, the J gene TRBJ2-7; 11 positions match TRBD2. CDR3 length: 17 amino acids. V lost 5 bases and J lost 1; bases outside the gene matches: 10. Germline-derived CDR1 and CDR2 are MNHEY and SMNVEV (reference sequence). Here the CDR3 DNA reads TGTGCCAGCAGTGGGACTCGAACTAGCGGGAGTTCCTACGAGCAGTACTTC. It yields the protein CASSGTRTSGSSYEQYF.

This chain connects TRBV30 to TRBJ2-1, with TRBD2 matching 12 bases. V gave up 3 bases and J gave up 6 bases; unmatched junction bases: 3. CDR1 and CDR2 from the germline V gene are GTSNPN and SVGIG (reference sequence). The CDR3 runs to 14 residues. CDR3 residues: CAWSGLAGFNEQFF. For the CDR3, the DNA is TGTGCCTGGAGCGGACTAGCGGGATTCAATGAGCAGTTCTTC.

This CDR3 is CASRGSQGALTEAFF. The CDR3 DNA reads as TGTGCCAGCAGGGGATCGCAGGGGGCGCTCACTGAAGCTTTCTTT. The V call is TRBV28, the J call TRBJ1-1, with 8 bases that match TRBD1. The trim removed 6 bases at V and 4 bases at J, leaving 10 bases unmatched. The CDR3 has 15 amino acids. The V gene's germline CDR1 is MDHEN and CDR2 SYDVKM.

The chain is built from TRBV2 and TRBJ2-7; TRBD2 aligns across 10 bases. Germline-derived CDR1 and CDR2 are SNHLY and FYNNEI. The length of the CDR3 is 12 residues. J lost 5 bases, V lost 7 bases, and 2 bases had no gene match. The chain's CDR3 is CASMLAGDEQYF. CDR3 sequence (DNA): TGTGCCAGCATGCTAGCGGGAGACGAGCAGTACTTC.

This clone is a singleton in its sample. The chain has TRBV2 and TRBJ1-3; D ambiguous. CDR3 length: 13 amino acids. Germline CDR1 SNHLY, CDR2 FYNNEI. V was cut by 7 bases and J by 0 bases, with 7 bases left in between. Here the CDR3 DNA reads TGTGCCAGCAAACCAAACTCTGGAAACACCATATATTTT. This sequence encodes CASKPNSGNTIYF.

The gene calls are TRBV6-4 and TRBJ1-5; D not certain. The CDR3 is made up of 14 amino acids. Germline V gene sequence: CDR1 MRHNA, CDR2 SNTAGT. V lost 4 bases and J lost 0, with 7 bases in between. The CDR3 loop reads CASSAAYSNQPQHF. The CDR3 region has the DNA TGTGCCAGCAGTGCAGCTTATAGCAATCAGCCCCAGCATTTT.

The sample holds a few counts of this clone. The sample holds other DNA sequences that translate to the same CDR3. This chain links TRBV28 with TRBJ1-1, with a weak D call TRBD1 (6 bases). Trimming removed 2 bases from V and 4 bases from J, with 8 bases in between. The length of the CDR3 is 13 residues. In germline, CDR1 is MDHEN, CDR2 SYDVKM. As DNA, the CDR3 is TGTGCCAGCAGTTTAAGGGGGTTCACTGAAGCTTTCTTT. It yields the protein CASSLRGFTEAFF.

V gene TRBV29-1 combines with J gene TRBJ1-1, with 10 bases identical to TRBD1. Trimming cost V 4 bases and J 6 bases; bases outside gene matches: 8. In germline, CDR1 is SQVTM, CDR2 ANQGSEA. The CDR3 length is 14 residues. CDR3 sequence reads: CSVGKTGGYSEAFF. The CDR3 DNA sequence: TGCAGCGTTGGGAAGACAGGGGGCTATTCTGAAGCTTTCTTT. Looking up the rest from reference TRBV29-1 and TRBJ1-1 gives the full variable domain: SAVISQKPSRDICQRGTSLTIQCQVDSQVTMMFWYRQQPGQSLTLIATANQGSEATYESGFVIDKFPISRPNLTFSTLTVSNMSPEDSSIYLCSVGKTGGYSEAFFGQGTRLTVV.

The chain carries TRBV7-9 and TRBJ2-3, with D hard to call. CDR3 length: 13 amino acids. Per the germline V gene, CDR1 is SEHNR and CDR2 is FQNEAQ (reference sequence). Trimming stripped 5 bases from V and 2 bases from J, with 8 bases between. This CDR3 is CASSPVATDTQYF. The CDR3 DNA is TGTGCCAGCAGCCCCGTGGCCACAGATACGCAGTATTTT.

In DNA form, the CDR3 reads TGTGCCAGCAGCTTCTCGGGACTATCATTGGGTACGCAGTATTTT. Encoded protein: CASSFSGLSLGTQYF. This chain joins TRBV7-9 and TRBJ2-3; the match to TRBD2 covers 7 bases. Germline V lookup: CDR1 SEHNR, CDR2 FQNEAQ (reference sequence). V trimming: 3 bases; J trimming: 8 bases; junction bases outside the gene matches: 11. The CDR3 runs to 15 residues.

V and J are TRBV19 and TRBJ1-3, with D hard to call. Trimming removed 9 bases at V and 2 bases at J, with 20 bases between. The CDR3 loop spans 16 amino acids. Per the germline V gene, CDR1 is LNHDA and CDR2 is SQIVND (reference sequence). CDR3 DNA: TGTGCCAGGCCCCCGGCCCCCGACACGGCTGGAAACACCATATATTTT. Its protein product is CARPPAPDTAGNTIYF.

Only one count was recorded for this clone. The chain is built from TRBV4-1 and TRBJ1-2, with 7 bases identical to TRBD1. This CDR3 comprises 15 residues. With 0 bases clipped from V and 4 bases from J, the junction kept 5 bases outside the gene matches. CDR1 and CDR2 (germline): MGHRA, YSYEKL. The CDR3 protein is CASSQEEGAPYGYTF. The CDR3 DNA reads TGCGCCAGCAGCCAAGAAGAGGGGGCCCCCTATGGCTACACCTTC.

The chain carries TRBV11-3 and TRBJ1-2; D is perhaps TRBD1 (5 bases). Germline values: CDR1 SGHNT, CDR2 YENEEA. The CDR3 spans 12 residues. V shed 3 bases and J shed 6 bases, with 8 bases lying between them. The CDR3 loop reads CASSFRAHGYTF. The CDR3 DNA sequence: TGTGCCAGCAGCTTCAGGGCTCATGGCTACACCTTC.

The rearrangement joins TRBV11-2 to TRBJ2-3; 9 positions agree with TRBD2. V shed 2 bases and J 6 bases; nucleotides not matched to a gene: 12. CDR1 and CDR2 from the germline V gene are SGHAT and FQNNGV. The CDR3 loop spans 17 amino acids. Written as DNA, the CDR3 is TGTGCCAGCAGCTTAAACGGACTGGCGGGAGGGCCTGATACGCAGTATTTT. This gives the protein CASSLNGLAGGPDTQYF.

The J gene is TRBJ1-5, the V gene TRBV6-1, with D hard to call. CDR1 MNHNS and CDR2 SASEGT come from the germline V gene. The CDR3 length is 16 residues. Trimming took 0 bases from V and 6 from J, leaving 15 bases between them. The CDR3 DNA sequence: TGTGCCAGCAGTGAAGCGCCTCCACGGGCGGCTCAGCCCCAGCATTTT. This gives the protein CASSEAPPRAAQPQHF.

V and J are TRBV11-3 and TRBJ1-2; no clear D. V was shortened by 0 bases and J by 4 bases, with 9 bases between the two germline ends. This CDR3 region has 14 residues. The V gene's germline CDR1 is SGHNT and CDR2 YENEEA. CDR3 in DNA: TGTGCCAGCAGCTTAGACACCAACCTCTATGGCTACACCTTC. Encoded protein: CASSLDTNLYGYTF.

This chain joins TRBV4-1 and TRBJ1-2, with a possible D match to TRBD1 (5 bases). The CDR3 is 14 residues long. Germline CDR1 MGHRA, CDR2 YSYEKL. V lost 4 bases and J 4 bases, leaving 13 bases between the germline ends. The CDR3 here is CASSPRDPGYGYTF. The CDR3, as DNA: TGCGCCAGCAGCCCACGGGACCCGGGCTATGGCTACACCTTC.

This chain links TRBV11-3 with TRBJ2-1; 10 nucleotides align to TRBD2. The length of the CDR3 is 15 residues. The V and J ends lost 7 bases and 7 bases, in that order; junction bases with no gene match: 10. Germline V lookup: CDR1 SGHNT, CDR2 YENEEA. The CDR3: CASNSASGSLNEQFF. DNA of the CDR3: TGTGCCAGCAATTCGGCTAGCGGGAGTCTAAATGAGCAGTTCTTC.

The chain has TRBV10-3 and TRBJ2-2; D gene unclear. The CDR3 spans 11 residues. Trimming removed 3 bases from V and 7 bases from J, with 3 bases in between. The germline V gene has CDR1 ENHRY and CDR2 SYGVKD. CDR3 in DNA: TGTGCCATCAGTGATCGCGGGGAGCTGTTTTTT. The encoded protein is CAISDRGELFF.

The rearrangement uses TRBV25-1 and TRBJ1-6; D is uncertain. Germline V gene lookup returns CDR1 MGHDK and CDR2 SYGVNS. Trimming took 3 bases from V and 3 from J, leaving 9 bases between them. This CDR3 region has 15 residues. CDR3 region: CASSDTARYNSPLHF. Here the CDR3 DNA reads TGTGCCAGCAGTGATACCGCCCGCTATAATTCACCCCTCCACTTT.

As DNA, the CDR3 is TGTGCCATCAGCCGACAGGGCAGCAATCAGCCCCAGCATTTT. Translating gives CAISRQGSNQPQHF. The rearrangement joins TRBV10-3 to TRBJ1-5; 7 bases are shared with TRBD1. The J segment lost 1 base and the V segment lost 6 bases, leaving 3 bases of the junction unmatched. The CDR3 sequence is 14 residues long. CDR1 is ENHRY, CDR2 SYGVKD, per germline.

The CDR3 spells CASSSTTNEKLFF. CDR3 in DNA: TGTGCCAGCTCATCAACAACTAATGAAAAACTGTTTTTT. This chain joins TRBV18 and TRBJ1-4, with no clear D. V lost 5 bases and J lost 0, with 4 bases in between. The CDR3 spans 13 residues. Germline lookup yields CDR1 KGHSH and CDR2 LQKENI.

The DNA of the CDR3 is TGTGCCAGCCGTACGGGACAGGGCAATTCACCCCTCCACTTT. This encodes CASRTGQGNSPLHF. The rearrangement joins TRBV28 to TRBJ1-6; 9 nucleotides line up with TRBD1. CDR1 is MDHEN, CDR2 SYDVKM, per germline. The CDR3 runs to 14 residues. J lost 7 bases, V lost 8 bases, and 6 bases had no gene match.

This clone was found once. The V call is TRBV14, the J call TRBJ2-1, with 10 bases identical to TRBD2. The germline gives CDR1 SGHDN, CDR2 FVKESK. The V and J ends lost 1 base and 8 bases, in that order; junction bases with no gene match: 14. CDR3 length: 18 amino acids. The CDR3 loop is CASSQVLQASGRRDEQFF. Written as DNA, the CDR3 is TGTGCCAGCAGCCAAGTTCTTCAGGCTAGCGGGAGACGAGATGAGCAGTTCTTC.